The T cell receptor beta chain under discussion was sequenced for a study of regulatory T cells in long-lasting Graves disease. The V end was cut by 6 bases, the J end by 4 bases, with 12 bases between. This CDR3 is built from 14 residues. Germline V CDR1 and CDR2: ENHRY, SYGVKD. With iRepertoire HTBI primers and Arm-PCR of CDR3 regions, TCR beta libraries were built. One entry per CDR3 protein results from TCRdb running MiXCR on the multiplex PCR reads. The data show about 500,000 distinct CDR3 sequences, 15% to 20% seen once. Comments on this clonotype: The antigen remains undetermined.

Stated time point: newly diagnosed GD, antithyroid drugs for less than 3 months. The TCR library was prepared using RNA isolated from PBMCs. It was an endocrinology department in Xi'an, China, that provided the patients. Study outcomes and limitations: There were preferences for TRBV28, TRBJ1-2 and TRBJ2-5 in persistent disease.

These data were likewise used in another study, on T cells in Graves' hyperthyroidism and ophthalmopathy.

The specimen was peripheral blood mononuclear cells (PBMCs), collected at new diagnosis, from a patient treated with antithyroid drugs. The J gene is TRBJ1-4, the V gene TRBV10-3; a weak D match, TRBD1 (6 bases). This sequence was found in a man aged 40-50 years with Graves disease. CDR3 sequence reads: CAIREGQDNEKLFF. The CDR3 region has the DNA TGTGCCATCAGAGAGGGACAAGATAATGAAAAACTGTTTTTT.